The T cell receptor beta chain under discussion was sequenced for a study of blood T cell repertoires in COVID-19. Study information: The United States, Italy and Spain provided the acute and convalescent COVID-19 samples. T cells, B-cell-depleted T cells, or PBMCs supplied cDNA or gDNA.

The CDR3 is 13 amino acids. Germline V gives CDR1 LGHDT, CDR2 YNNKEL (reference sequence). Trimming shortened V by 7 bases and J by 3 bases, and 12 bases separated the two germline ends. In the authors' methods: It was from reference gene primer amplification that nucleated cell counts were estimated. Profiling relied on immunoSEQ multiplex PCR, and the TCRdb table lists in-frame clones only, not all of them. V and J calls and clone size are copied from that table; D and trimming were computed from the DNA. The table records 80,000 or so clones, 82% of them present only once. The sample was peripheral blood. The receptor's source is a human donor in a cohort sampled during active COVID-19. This chain connects TRBV3-1 (or the pseudogene TRBV3-2) to TRBJ2-5; perhaps TRBD1 as D (5 bases). The CDR3 is CASTPPQEETQYF. The CDR3 region has the DNA TGTGCCAGCACCCCCCCACAGGAAGAGACCCAGTACTTC.